Presented here are 7 T cell receptor beta chains from one specimen sequenced in a study of blood T cell repertoires in COVID-19 (dated by TCRdb to about 2020). Libraries came from the immunoSEQ multiplex PCR assay. In TCRdb, the immuneACCESS table is reduced to in-frame sequences with V and J assigned. These tables do not hold every clone; where another copy was compared, an unresolved V gene accounts for under half, and the others remain unexplained. The sample table contains about 280,000 clones; only one count was recorded for 85% of them. Of the sample, approximately 5.1% is held by the ten largest clones. Sequenced input: peripheral blood. The receptors were gathered from a man between 50 and 59 years old with active or convalescent COVID-19.

This clone was counted once. The chain couples TRBV7-8 to TRBJ2-7, with D maybe TRBD2 (6 bases). CDR3 length equals 16 residues. Trimming cost V 2 bases and J 2 bases, with 16 bases left between them. CDR1 and CDR2 from the germline V gene are SGHVS and FQNEAQ. In nucleotides, the CDR3 is TGTGCCAGCAGCTTAAGGGACGGGGGACTCCCCTACGAGCAGTACTTC. The encoded protein is CASSLRDGGLPYEQYF.

The chain is built from TRBV30 and TRBJ2-3; 9 bases line up with TRBD2. With 3 bases clipped from V and 1 base from J, the junction kept 11 bases outside the gene matches. The germline CDR1 and CDR2 sequences are GTSNPN and SVGIG (reference sequence). This CDR3 is built from 17 residues. CDR3 DNA: TGTGCCTGGAGAACCGCGGGAGGGCCGGTTGGCACAGATACGCAGTATTTT. Residues: CAWRTAGGPVGTDTQYF. Variable domain in full (rest from reference TRBV30 and TRBJ2-3): SQTIHQWPATLVQPVGSPLSLECTVEGTSNPNLYWYRQAAGRGLQLLFYSVGIGQISSEVPQNLSASRPQDRQFILSSKKLLLSDSGFYLCAWRTAGGPVGTDTQYFGPGTRLTVL.

The table lists this clone with a few counts. The CDR3 nucleotides are TGTGCCAGCAGCTTAACTAGTTCGCACGAGCAGTACTTC. It specifies CASSLTSSHEQYF. The V call is TRBV7-9, the J call TRBJ2-7; possible D gene TRBD2, 5 bases. CDR1 is SEHNR, CDR2 FQNEAQ, per germline (reference sequence). Trimming removed 2 bases at V and 5 bases at J, with 10 bases between. There are 13 residues in the CDR3.

The chain carries TRBV7-9 and TRBJ1-4, with D maybe TRBD1 (6 bases). There are 14 residues in the CDR3. Per germline, CDR1 SEHNR and CDR2 FQNEAQ (reference sequence). With 3 bases removed from V and 5 bases from J, the gap between germline ends came to 10 bases. The CDR3 here is CASSLRGGNEKLFF. CDR3 coding DNA: TGTGCCAGCAGCTTGAGGGGGGGAAATGAAAAACTGTTTTTT.

This clone was detected only once. The chain recombines TRBV5-1 with TRBJ2-1, with a weak D call TRBD2 (6 bases). Trimming pared 5 bases from V and 4 bases from J, leaving 13 bases between. The CDR3 is 14 amino acids. CDR1 and CDR2 from the germline V gene are SGHRS and YFSETQ. The DNA of the CDR3 is TGCGCCAGCAGGGATGCGGGACCGTACAATGAGCAGTTCTTC. Its translation is CASRDAGPYNEQFF.

The sample holds one count of this clone. This sequence joins TRBV19 and TRBJ1-2, with unresolved D. Trimming shortened V by 5 bases and J by 0 bases, and 10 bases separated the two germline ends. The germline CDR1 and CDR2 sequences are LNHDA and SQIVND (reference sequence). This CDR3 is 14 amino acids long. CDR3: CASSLQATNYGYTF. CDR3 nucleotide sequence: TGTGCCAGTAGTTTGCAGGCAACTAACTATGGCTACACCTTC.

The sample holds one count of this clone. V gene TRBV5-1 combines with J gene TRBJ2-7, with D perhaps TRBD2 (6 bases). Germline V gene lookup returns CDR1 SGHRS and CDR2 YFSETQ. The CDR3 covers 14 residues. V lost 3 bases, J lost 3 bases, and 13 bases lay in between. CDR3 coding DNA: TGCGCCAGCAGCTCGGGCGGGACTTACTACGAGCAGTACTTC. Residues: CASSSGGTYYEQYF.